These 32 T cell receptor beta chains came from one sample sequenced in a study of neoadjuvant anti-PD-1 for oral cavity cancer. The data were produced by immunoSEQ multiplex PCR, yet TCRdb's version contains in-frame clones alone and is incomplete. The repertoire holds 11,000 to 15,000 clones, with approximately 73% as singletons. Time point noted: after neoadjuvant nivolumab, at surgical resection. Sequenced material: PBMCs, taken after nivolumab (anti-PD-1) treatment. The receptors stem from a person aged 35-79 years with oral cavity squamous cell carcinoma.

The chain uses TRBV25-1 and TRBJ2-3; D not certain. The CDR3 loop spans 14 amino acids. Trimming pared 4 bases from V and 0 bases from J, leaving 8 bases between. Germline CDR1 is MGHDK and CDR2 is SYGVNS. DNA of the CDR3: TGTGCCAGCAGTGGTTTACCCAGCACAGATACGCAGTATTTT. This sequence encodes CASSGLPSTDTQYF.

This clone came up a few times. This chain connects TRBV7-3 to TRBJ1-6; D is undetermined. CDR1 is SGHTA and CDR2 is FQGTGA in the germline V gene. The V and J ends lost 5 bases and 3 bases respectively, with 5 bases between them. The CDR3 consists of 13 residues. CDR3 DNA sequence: TGTGCCAGCAGCCTAGACTATAATTCACCCCTCCACTTT. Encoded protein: CASSLDYNSPLHF.

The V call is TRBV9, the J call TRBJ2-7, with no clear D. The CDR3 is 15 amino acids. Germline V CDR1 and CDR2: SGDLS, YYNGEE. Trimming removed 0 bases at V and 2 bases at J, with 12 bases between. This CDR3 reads CASSVDPLAPYEQYF. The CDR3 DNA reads TGTGCCAGCAGCGTAGACCCACTGGCCCCCTACGAGCAGTACTTC.

The CDR3 bases are TGTGCCAGCAGCCCGGGGGGGACAGGGGGCTCAGAGACCCAGTACTTC. This translates into CASSPGGTGGSETQYF. The chain combines TRBV9 with TRBJ2-5; TRBD1 agrees at 12 bases. Germline-derived CDR1 and CDR2 are SGDLS and YYNGEE. V shed 4 bases, J shed 4 bases, and the junction held 8 bases outside the gene matches. The CDR3 totals 16 residues.

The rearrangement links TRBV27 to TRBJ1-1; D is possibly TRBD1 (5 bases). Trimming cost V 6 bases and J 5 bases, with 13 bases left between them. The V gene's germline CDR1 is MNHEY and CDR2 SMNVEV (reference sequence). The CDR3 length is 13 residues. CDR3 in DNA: TGTGCCAGCAGGGCCATGGGGGGAACTGAAGCTTTCTTT. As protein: CASRAMGGTEAFF.

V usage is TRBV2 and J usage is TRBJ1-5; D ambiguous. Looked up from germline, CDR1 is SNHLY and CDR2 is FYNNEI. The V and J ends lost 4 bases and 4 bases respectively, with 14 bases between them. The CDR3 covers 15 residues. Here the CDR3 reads CASSGWTGGNQPQHF. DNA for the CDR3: TGTGCCAGCAGTGGGTGGACCGGAGGAAATCAGCCCCAGCATTTT.

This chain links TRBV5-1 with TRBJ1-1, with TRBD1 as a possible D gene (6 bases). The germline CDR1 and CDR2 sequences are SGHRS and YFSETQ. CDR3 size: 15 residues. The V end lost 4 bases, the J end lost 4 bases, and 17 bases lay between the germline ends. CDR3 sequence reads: CASSLTQGYGTEAFF. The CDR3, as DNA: TGCGCCAGCAGCCTCACCCAGGGGTACGGCACTGAAGCTTTCTTT.

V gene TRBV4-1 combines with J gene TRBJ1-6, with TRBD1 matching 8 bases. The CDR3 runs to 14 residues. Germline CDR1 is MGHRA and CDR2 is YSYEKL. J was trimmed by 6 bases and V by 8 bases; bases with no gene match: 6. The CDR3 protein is CASRLGQGNSPLHF. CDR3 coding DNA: TGCGCCAGCCGACTTGGACAGGGTAATTCACCCCTCCACTTT.

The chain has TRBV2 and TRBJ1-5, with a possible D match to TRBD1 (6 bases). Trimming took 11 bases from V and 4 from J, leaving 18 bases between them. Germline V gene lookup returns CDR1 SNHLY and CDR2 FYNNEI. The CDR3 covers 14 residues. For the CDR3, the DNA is TGTGCCTCTGGGGGGGACACCTCGAATCAGCCCCAGCATTTT. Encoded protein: CASGGDTSNQPQHF.

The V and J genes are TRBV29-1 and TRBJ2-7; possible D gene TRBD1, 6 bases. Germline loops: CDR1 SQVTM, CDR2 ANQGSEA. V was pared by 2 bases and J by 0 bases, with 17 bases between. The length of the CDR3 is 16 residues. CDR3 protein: CSVELLTGTPSYEQYF. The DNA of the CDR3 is TGCAGCGTTGAACTTCTGACCGGGACACCCTCCTACGAGCAGTACTTC.

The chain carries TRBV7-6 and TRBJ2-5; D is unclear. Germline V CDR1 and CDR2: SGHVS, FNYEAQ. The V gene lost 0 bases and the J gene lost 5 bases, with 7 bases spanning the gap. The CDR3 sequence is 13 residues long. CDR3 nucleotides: TGTGCCAGCAGCTTAGCCCCCTCGGAGACCCAGTACTTC. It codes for CASSLAPSETQYF. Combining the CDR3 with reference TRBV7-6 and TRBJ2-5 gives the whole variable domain GAGVSQSPRYKVTKRGQDVALRCDPISGHVSLYWYRQALGQGPEFLTYFNYEAQQDKSGLPNDRFSAERPEGSISTLTIQRTEQRDSAMYRCASSLAPSETQYFGPGTRLLVL.

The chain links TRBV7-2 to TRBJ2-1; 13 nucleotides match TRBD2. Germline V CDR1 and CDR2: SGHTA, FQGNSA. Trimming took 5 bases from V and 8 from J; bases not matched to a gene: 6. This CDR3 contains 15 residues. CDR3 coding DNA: TGTGCCAGCAGCCCAGGGACTAGCGGGGTTGATGAGCAGTTCTTC. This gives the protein CASSPGTSGVDEQFF.

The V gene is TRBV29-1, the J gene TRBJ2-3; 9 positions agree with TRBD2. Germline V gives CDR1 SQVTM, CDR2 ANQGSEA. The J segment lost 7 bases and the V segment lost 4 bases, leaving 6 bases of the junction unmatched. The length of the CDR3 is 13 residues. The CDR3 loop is CSVVVAGAYTQYF. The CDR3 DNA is TGCAGCGTTGTGGTAGCGGGGGCGTATACGCAGTATTTT.

The CDR3 DNA is TGTGCCTGGAGTGTGTGGATCTACAATGAGCAGTTCTTC. It specifies CAWSVWIYNEQFF. V gene TRBV30 combines with J gene TRBJ2-1; D gene uncertain. CDR1 and CDR2 from the germline V gene are GTSNPN and SVGIG (reference sequence). With 0 bases removed from V and 3 bases from J, the gap between germline ends came to 6 bases. The CDR3 has 13 amino acids.

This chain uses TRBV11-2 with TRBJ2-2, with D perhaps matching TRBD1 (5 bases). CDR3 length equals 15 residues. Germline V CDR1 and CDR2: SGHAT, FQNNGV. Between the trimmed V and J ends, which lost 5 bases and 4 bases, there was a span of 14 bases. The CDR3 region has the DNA TGTGCCAGCAGCCTCGGACAAACGATCACCGGGGAGCTGTTTTTT. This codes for CASSLGQTITGELFF.

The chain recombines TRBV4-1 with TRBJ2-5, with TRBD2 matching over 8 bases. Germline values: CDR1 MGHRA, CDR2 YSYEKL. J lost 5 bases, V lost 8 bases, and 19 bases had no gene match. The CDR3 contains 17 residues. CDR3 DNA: TGCGCCAGCCGTGCCTTTTCCGGGACTAGGGAATCGGAGACCCAGTACTTC. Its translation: CASRAFSGTRESETQYF.

CDR3 loop: CASSTPLGGGASTGELFF. The CDR3 region has the DNA TGTGCCAGCAGCACTCCCCTCGGGGGGGGCGCGAGCACCGGGGAGCTGTTTTTT. V and J are TRBV9 and TRBJ2-2; 8 bases align to TRBD2. V shed 4 bases and J 4 bases; nucleotides not matched to a gene: 15. This CDR3 has 18 residues. Germline V gives CDR1 SGDLS, CDR2 YYNGEE.

CDR3 residues: CAISVRGTSGGNTGELFF. CDR3 coding DNA: TGTGCCATCAGTGTAAGGGGTACTAGCGGGGGGAACACCGGGGAGCTGTTTTTT. The chain carries TRBV10-3 and TRBJ2-2; 11 bases are shared with TRBD2. The J segment lost 1 base and the V segment lost 4 bases, leaving 8 bases of the junction unmatched. This CDR3 comprises 18 residues. Germline-derived CDR1 and CDR2 are ENHRY and SYGVKD.

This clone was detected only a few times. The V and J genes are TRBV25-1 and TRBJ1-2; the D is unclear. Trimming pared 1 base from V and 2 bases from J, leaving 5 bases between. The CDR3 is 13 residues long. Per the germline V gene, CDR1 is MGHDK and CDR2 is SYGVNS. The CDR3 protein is CASSESGNYGYTF. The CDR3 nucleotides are TGTGCCAGCAGTGAATCCGGAAACTATGGCTACACCTTC.

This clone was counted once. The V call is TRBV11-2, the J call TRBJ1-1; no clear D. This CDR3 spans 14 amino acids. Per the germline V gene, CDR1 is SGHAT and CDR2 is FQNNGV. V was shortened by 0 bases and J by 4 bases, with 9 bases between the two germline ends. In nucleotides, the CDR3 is TGTGCCAGCAGCTTAGACCGGCTCAGCACTGAAGCTTTCTTT. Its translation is CASSLDRLSTEAFF.

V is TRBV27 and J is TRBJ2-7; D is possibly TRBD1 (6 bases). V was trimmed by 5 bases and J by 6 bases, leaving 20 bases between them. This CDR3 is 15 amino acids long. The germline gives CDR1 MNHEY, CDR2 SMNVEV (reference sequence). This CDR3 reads CASSPSRLTGGEQYF. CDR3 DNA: TGTGCCAGCAGTCCCTCCCGCCTGACAGGCGGCGAGCAGTACTTC.

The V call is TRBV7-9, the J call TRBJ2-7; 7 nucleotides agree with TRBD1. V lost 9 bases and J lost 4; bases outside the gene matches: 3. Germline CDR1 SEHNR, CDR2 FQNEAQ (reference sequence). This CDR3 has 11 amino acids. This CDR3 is CASQGEYEQYF. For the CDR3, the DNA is TGTGCCAGTCAGGGGGAGTACGAGCAGTACTTC.

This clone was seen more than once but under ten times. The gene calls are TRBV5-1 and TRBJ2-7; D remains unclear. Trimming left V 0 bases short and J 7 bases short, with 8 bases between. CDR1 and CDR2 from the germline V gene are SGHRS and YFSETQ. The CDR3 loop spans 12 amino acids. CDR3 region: CASSLGSGEQYF. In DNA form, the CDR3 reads TGCGCCAGCAGCTTGGGGAGTGGTGAGCAGTACTTC.

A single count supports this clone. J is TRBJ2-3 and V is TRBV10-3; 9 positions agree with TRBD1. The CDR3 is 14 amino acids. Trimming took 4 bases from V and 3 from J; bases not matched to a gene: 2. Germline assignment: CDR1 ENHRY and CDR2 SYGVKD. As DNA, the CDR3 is TGTGCCATCAGTGGGGGACAGGGAACAGATACGCAGTATTTT. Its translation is CAISGGQGTDTQYF.

The CDR3 DNA follows: TGTGCCAGCAGACCGGGGGGGACGACGGGCCAGCCCCAGCATTTT. This gives the protein CASRPGGTTGQPQHF. The V and J genes are TRBV27 and TRBJ1-5, with D maybe TRBD1 (5 bases). The CDR3 sequence is 15 residues long. Germline CDR1 MNHEY, CDR2 SMNVEV (reference sequence). V shed 6 bases and J shed 7 bases, with 19 bases lying between them.

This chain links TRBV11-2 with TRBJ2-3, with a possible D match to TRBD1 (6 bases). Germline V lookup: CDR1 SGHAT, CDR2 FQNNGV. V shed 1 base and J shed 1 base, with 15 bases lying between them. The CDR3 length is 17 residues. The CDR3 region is CASSLGYRVKGTDTQYF. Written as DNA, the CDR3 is TGTGCCAGCAGCTTAGGATACAGGGTAAAAGGCACAGATACGCAGTATTTT.

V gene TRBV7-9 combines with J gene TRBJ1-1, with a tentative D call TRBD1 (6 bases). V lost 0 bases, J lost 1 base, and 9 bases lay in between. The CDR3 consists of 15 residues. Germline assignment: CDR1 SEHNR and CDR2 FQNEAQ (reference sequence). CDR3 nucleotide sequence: TGTGCCAGCAGCTTAGCCGGGACAAGGAACACTGAAGCTTTCTTT. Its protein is CASSLAGTRNTEAFF.

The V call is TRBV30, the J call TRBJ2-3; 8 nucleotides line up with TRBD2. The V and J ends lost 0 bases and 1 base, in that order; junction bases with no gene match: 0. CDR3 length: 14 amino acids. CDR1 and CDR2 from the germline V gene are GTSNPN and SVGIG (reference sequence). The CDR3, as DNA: TGTGCCTGGAGTGTACTAGCGGGCACAGATACGCAGTATTTT. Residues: CAWSVLAGTDTQYF.

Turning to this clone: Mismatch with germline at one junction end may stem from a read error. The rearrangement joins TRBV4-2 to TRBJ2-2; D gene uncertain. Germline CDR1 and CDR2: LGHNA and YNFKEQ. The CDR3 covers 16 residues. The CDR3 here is CASSQAEDPNTGELFF. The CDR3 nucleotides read TGTGCCAGCAGTCAAGCCGAGGACCCGAACACCGGGGAGCTGTTTTTT.

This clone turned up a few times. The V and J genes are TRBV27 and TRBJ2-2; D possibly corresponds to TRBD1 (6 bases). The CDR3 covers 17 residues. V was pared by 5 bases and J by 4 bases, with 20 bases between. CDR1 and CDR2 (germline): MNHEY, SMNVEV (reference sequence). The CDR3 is CASSTQGGGSGTGELFF. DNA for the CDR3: TGTGCCAGCAGTACACAGGGTGGTGGGAGCGGCACCGGGGAGCTGTTTTTT.

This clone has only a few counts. This CDR3 reads CASSLEGVHGYTF. CDR3 nucleotides: TGTGCCAGCAGTTTGGAGGGGGTGCATGGCTACACCTTC. This sequence joins TRBV28 and TRBJ1-2, with D maybe TRBD1 (6 bases). CDR1 and CDR2 (germline): MDHEN, SYDVKM. The CDR3 sequence is 13 residues long. Trimming pared 3 bases from V and 6 bases from J, leaving 11 bases between.

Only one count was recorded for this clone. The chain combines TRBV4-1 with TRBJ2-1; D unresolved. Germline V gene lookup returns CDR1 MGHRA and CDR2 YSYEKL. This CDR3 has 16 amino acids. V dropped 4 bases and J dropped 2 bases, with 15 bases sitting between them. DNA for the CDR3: TGCGCCAGCAGCCTAAAGGCGGTAATACCCTACAATGAGCAGTTCTTC. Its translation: CASSLKAVIPYNEQFF.